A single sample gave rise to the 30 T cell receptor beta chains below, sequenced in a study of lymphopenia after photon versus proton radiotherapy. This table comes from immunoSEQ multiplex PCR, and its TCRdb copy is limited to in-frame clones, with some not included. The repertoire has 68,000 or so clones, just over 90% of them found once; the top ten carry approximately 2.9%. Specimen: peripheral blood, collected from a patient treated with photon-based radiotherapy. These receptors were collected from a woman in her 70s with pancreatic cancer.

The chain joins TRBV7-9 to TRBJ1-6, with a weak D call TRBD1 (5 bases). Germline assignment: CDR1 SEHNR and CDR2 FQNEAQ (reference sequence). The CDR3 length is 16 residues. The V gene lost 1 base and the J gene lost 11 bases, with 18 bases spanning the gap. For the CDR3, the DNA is TGTGCCAGCAGCTTAGGAGGGGAGGGTTTGATGGCACCCCTCCACTTT. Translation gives CASSLGGEGLMAPLHF. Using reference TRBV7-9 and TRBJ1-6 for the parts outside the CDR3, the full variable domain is DTGVSQNPRHKITKRGQNVTFRCDPISEHNRLYWYRQTLGQGPEFLTYFQNEAQLEKSRLLSDRFSAERPKGSFSTLEIQRTEQGDSAMYLCASSLGGEGLMAPLHFGNGTRLTVT.

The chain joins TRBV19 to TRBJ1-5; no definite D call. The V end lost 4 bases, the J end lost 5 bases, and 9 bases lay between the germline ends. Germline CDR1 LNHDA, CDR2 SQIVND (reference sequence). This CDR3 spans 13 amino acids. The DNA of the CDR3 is TGTGCCAGTAGTAACCAGATCTATCAGCCCCAGCATTTT. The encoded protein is CASSNQIYQPQHF.

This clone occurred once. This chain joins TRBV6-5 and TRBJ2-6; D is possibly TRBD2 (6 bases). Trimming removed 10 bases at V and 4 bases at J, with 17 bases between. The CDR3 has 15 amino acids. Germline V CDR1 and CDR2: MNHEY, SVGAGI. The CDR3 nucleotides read TGTGCCACTTGGGGACTTGGAACAGGGGCCAACGTCCTGACTTTC. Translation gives CATWGLGTGANVLTF.

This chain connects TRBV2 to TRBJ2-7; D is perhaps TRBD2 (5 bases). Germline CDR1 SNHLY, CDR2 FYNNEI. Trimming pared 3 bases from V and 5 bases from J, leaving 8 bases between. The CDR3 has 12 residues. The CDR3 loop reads CASSDEGHEQYF. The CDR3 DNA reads TGTGCCAGCAGTGATGAGGGTCACGAGCAGTACTTC.

CDR3 nucleotide sequence: TGCGCCAGCAGCTCCGGAGGCCTCGGTGGGGCCAACGTCCTGACTTTC. It codes for CASSSGGLGGANVLTF. The chain is built from TRBV5-1 and TRBJ2-6, with D possibly matching TRBD2 (5 bases). There are 16 residues in the CDR3. The germline V and J ends were trimmed by 3 bases and 3 bases, with 13 bases remaining between them. Germline V lookup: CDR1 SGHRS, CDR2 YFSETQ.

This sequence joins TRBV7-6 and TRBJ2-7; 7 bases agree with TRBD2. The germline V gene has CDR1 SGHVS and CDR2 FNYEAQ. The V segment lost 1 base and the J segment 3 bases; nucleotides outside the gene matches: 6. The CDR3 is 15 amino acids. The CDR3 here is CASSLGEGPIYEQYF. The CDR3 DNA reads TGTGCCAGCAGCTTAGGGGAGGGGCCAATCTACGAGCAGTACTTC. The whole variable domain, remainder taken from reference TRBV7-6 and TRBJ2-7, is GAGVSQSPRYKVTKRGQDVALRCDPISGHVSLYWYRQALGQGPEFLTYFNYEAQQDKSGLPNDRFSAERPEGSISTLTIQRTEQRDSAMYRCASSLGEGPIYEQYFGPGTRLTVT.

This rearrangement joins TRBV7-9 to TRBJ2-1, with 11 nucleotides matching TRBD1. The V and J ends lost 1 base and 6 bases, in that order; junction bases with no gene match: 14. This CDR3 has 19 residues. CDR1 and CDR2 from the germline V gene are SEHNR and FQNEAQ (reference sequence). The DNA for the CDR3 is TGTGCCAGCAGCTTAGGGCGCCGGGACAGGGGGTACCCGCCCAATGAGCAGTTCTTC. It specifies CASSLGRRDRGYPPNEQFF. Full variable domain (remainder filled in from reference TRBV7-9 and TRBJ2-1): DTGVSQNPRHKITKRGQNVTFRCDPISEHNRLYWYRQTLGQGPEFLTYFQNEAQLEKSRLLSDRFSAERPKGSFSTLEIQRTEQGDSAMYLCASSLGRRDRGYPPNEQFFGPGTRLTVL.

This CDR3 is CASSFGGPNTGELFF. The CDR3 DNA reads TGTGCCAGCAGCTTCGGGGGCCCTAACACCGGGGAGCTGTTTTTT. The chain is built from TRBV7-9 and TRBJ2-2; either TRBD1 or TRBD2 may fit D (6 bases each). The CDR3 runs 15 residues. V was cut by 3 bases and J by 2 bases, with 10 bases left in between. Germline loops: CDR1 SEHNR, CDR2 FQNEAQ (reference sequence).

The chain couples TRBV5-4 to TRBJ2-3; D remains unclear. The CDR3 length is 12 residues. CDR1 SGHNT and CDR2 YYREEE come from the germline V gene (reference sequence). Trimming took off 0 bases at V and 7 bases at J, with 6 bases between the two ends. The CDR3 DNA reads TGTGCCAGCAGCTTGGACCAATATACGCAGTATTTT. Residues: CASSLDQYTQYF.

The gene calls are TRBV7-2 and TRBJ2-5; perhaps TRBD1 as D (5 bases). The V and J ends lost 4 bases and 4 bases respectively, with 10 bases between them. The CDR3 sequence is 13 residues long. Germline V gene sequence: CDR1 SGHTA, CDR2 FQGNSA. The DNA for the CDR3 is TGTGCCAGCAGCTCCAGGGTGCCAGAGACCCAGTACTTC. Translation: CASSSRVPETQYF.

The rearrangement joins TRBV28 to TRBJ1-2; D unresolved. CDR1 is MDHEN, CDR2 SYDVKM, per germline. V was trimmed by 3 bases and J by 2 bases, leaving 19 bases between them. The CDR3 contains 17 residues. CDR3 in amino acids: CASSFLSLRLENYGYTF. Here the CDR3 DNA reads TGTGCCAGCAGTTTTCTTTCTCTTAGGCTGGAGAACTATGGCTACACCTTC.

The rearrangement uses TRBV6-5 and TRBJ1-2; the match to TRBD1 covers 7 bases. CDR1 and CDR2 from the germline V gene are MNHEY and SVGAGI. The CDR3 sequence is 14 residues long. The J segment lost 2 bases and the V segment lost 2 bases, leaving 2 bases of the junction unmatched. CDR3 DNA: TGTGCCAGCAGTTACGGGGGACAGAACTATGGCTACACCTTC. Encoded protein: CASSYGGQNYGYTF.

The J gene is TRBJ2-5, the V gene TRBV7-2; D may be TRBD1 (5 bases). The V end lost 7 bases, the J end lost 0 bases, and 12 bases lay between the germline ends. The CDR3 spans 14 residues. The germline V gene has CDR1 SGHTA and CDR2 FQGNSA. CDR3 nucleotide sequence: TGTGCCAGCACCGAGACAGTAAACCAAGAGACCCAGTACTTC. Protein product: CASTETVNQETQYF.

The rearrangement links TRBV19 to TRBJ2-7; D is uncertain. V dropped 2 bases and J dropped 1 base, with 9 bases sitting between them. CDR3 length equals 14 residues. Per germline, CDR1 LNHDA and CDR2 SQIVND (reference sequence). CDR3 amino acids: CASSINRNSYEQYF. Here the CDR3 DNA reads TGTGCCAGTAGTATAAATCGGAATTCCTACGAGCAGTACTTC. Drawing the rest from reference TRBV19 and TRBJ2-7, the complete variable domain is DGGITQSPKYLFRKEGQNVTLSCEQNLNHDAMYWYRQDPGQGLRLIYYSQIVNDFQKGDIAEGYSVSREKKESFPLTVTSAQKNPTAFYLCASSINRNSYEQYFGPGTRLTVT.

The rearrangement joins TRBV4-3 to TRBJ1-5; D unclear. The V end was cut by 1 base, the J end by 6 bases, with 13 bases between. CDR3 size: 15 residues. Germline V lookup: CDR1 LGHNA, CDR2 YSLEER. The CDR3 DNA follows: TGCGCCAGCAGCCAAGGCGACACTTGGGGTCAGCCCCAGCATTTT. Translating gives CASSQGDTWGQPQHF.

The CDR3 spells CASSSGQSQDTQYF. The CDR3 DNA reads TGTGCCAGTAGTAGCGGGCAATCTCAAGATACGCAGTATTTT. J is TRBJ2-3 and V is TRBV19; a possible D gene is TRBD2 (5 bases). Trimming took off 4 bases at V and 5 bases at J, with 13 bases between the two ends. This CDR3 region has 14 residues. Germline V CDR1 and CDR2: LNHDA, SQIVND (reference sequence).

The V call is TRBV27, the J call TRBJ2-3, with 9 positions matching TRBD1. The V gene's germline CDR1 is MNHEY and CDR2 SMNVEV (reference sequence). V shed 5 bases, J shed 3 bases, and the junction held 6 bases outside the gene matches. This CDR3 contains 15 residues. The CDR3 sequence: CASSLDRGGTDTQYF. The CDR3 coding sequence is TGTGCCAGCAGTCTTGACAGGGGGGGGACAGATACGCAGTATTTT.

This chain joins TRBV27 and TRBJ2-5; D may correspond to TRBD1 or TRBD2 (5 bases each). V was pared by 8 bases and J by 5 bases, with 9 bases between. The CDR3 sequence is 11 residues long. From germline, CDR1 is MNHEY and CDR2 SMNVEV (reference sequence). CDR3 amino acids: CASSWGETQYF. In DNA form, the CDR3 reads TGTGCCAGCTCCTGGGGGGAGACCCAGTACTTC.

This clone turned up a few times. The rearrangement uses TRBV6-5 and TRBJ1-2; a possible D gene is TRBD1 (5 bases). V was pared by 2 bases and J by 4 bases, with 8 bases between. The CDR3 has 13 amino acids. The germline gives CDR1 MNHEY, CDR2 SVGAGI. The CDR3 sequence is CASSYGTSYGYTF. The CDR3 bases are TGTGCCAGCAGTTACGGGACTTCCTATGGCTACACCTTC.

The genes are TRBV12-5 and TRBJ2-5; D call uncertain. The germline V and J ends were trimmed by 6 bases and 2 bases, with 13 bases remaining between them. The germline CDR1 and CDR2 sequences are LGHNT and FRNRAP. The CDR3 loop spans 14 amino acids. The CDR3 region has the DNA TGTGCTAGTGGCCTTCACGCAACGCAAGAGACCCAGTACTTC. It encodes CASGLHATQETQYF.

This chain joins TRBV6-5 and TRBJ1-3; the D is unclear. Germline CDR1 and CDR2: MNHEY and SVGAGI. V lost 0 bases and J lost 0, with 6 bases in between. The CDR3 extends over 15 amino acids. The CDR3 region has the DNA TGTGCCAGCAGTTACTCGGGATCCTCTGGAAACACCATATATTTT. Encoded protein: CASSYSGSSGNTIYF.

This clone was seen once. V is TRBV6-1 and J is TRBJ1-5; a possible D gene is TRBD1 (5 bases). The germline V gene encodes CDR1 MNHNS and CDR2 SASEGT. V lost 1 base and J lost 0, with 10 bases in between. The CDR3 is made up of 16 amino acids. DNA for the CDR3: TGTGCCAGCAGTGAAGGACAGAGCTATAGCAATCAGCCCCAGCATTTT. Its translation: CASSEGQSYSNQPQHF.

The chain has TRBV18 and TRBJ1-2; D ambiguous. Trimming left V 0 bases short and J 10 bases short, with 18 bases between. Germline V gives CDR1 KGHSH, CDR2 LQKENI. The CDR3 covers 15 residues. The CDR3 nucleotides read TGTGCCAGCTCACCACCGGGTACAGCGGGCAACTACTACACCTTC. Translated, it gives CASSPPGTAGNYYTF.

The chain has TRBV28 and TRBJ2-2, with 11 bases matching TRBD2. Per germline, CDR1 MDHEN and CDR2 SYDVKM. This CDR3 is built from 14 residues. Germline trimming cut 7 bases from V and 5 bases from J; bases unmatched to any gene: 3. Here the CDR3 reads CASTTSGATGELFF. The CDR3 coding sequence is TGTGCCAGCACGACTAGCGGGGCGACCGGGGAGCTGTTTTTT.

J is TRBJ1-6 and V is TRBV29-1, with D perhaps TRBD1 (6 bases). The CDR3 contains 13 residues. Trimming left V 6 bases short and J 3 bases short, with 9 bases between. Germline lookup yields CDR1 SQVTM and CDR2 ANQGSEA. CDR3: CSVGTNYNSPLHF. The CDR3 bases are TGCAGCGTCGGGACAAACTATAATTCACCCCTCCACTTT.

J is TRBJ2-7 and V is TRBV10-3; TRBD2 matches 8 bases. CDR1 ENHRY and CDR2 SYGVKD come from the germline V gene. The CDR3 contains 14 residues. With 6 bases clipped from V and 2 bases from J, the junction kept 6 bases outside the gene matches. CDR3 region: CAIRGGLGAYEQYF. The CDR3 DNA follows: TGTGCCATCAGGGGGGGACTAGGAGCCTACGAGCAGTACTTC.

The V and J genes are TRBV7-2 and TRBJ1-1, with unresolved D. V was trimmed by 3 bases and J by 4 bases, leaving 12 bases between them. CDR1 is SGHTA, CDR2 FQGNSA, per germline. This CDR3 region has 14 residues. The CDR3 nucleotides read TGTGCCAGCAGCTTTTACAGCCGGGGCACTGAAGCTTTCTTT. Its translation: CASSFYSRGTEAFF.

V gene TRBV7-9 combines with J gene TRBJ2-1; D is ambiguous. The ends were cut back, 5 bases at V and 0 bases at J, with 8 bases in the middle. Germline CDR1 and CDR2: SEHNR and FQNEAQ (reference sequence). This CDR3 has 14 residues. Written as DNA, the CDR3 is TGTGCCAGCAGCCCATCCAGCTCCTACAATGAGCAGTTCTTC. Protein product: CASSPSSSYNEQFF.

In DNA form, the CDR3 reads TGTGCCACCATCGGGGGGGGACAGGGGGCAATCTATGGCTACACCTTC. As protein: CATIGGGQGAIYGYTF. The rearrangement joins TRBV28 to TRBJ1-2, with 12 nucleotides matching TRBD1. J was trimmed by 4 bases and V by 10 bases; bases with no gene match: 13. Germline V gene data show CDR1 as MDHEN and CDR2 as SYDVKM. The CDR3 sequence is 16 residues long.

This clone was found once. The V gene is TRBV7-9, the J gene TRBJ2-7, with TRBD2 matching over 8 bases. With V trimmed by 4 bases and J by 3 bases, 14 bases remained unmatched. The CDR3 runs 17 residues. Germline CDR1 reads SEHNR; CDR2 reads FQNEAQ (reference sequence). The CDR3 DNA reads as TGTGCCAGCAGCTCCCCAGGGCGTCTAGCGGGTAACTACGAGCAGTACTTC. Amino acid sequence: CASSSPGRLAGNYEQYF.